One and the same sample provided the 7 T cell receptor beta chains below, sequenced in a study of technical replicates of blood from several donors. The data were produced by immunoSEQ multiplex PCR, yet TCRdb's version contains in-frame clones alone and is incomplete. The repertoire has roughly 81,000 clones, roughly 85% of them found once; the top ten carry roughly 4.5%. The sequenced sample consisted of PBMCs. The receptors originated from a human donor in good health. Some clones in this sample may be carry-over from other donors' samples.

The CDR3, as DNA: TGTGCCAGCTCACCATCTATATCCAACGAGCAGTACTTC. Translation gives CASSPSISNEQYF. The chain recombines TRBV18 with TRBJ2-7, with unresolved D. Germline V gene lookup returns CDR1 KGHSH and CDR2 LQKENI. The CDR3 runs 13 residues. V was clipped by 2 bases and J by 5 bases, with 10 bases between them.

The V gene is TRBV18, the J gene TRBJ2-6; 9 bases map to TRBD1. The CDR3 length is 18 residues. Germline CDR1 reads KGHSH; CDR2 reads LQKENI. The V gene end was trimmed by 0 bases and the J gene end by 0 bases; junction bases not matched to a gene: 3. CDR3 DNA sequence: TGTGCCAGCTCACCACCCGGGACAGGGAACTCTGGGGCCAACGTCCTGACTTTC. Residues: CASSPPGTGNSGANVLTF.

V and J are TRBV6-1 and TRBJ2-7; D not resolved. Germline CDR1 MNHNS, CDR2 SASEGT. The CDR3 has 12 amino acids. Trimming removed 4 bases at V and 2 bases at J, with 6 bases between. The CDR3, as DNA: TGTGCCAGCAGTGTGGCACCCTACGAGCAGTACTTC. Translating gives CASSVAPYEQYF.

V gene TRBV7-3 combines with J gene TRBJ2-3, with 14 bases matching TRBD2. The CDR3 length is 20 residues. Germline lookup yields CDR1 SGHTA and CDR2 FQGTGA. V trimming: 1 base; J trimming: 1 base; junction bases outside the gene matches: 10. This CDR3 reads CASSLRQGLAGVSGTDTQYF. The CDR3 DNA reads TGTGCCAGCAGCTTAAGACAGGGACTAGCGGGAGTATCCGGCACAGATACGCAGTATTTT.

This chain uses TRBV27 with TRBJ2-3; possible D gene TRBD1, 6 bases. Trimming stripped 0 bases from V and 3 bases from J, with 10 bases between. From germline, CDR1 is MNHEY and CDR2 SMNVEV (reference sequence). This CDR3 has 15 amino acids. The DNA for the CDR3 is TGTGCCAGCAGTTTATCGGGGACAAGAACAGATACGCAGTATTTT. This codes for CASSLSGTRTDTQYF.

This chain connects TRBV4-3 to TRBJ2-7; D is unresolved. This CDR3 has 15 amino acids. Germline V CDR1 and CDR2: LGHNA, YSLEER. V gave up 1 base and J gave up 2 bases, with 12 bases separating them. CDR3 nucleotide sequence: TGCGCCAGCAGCCAAGGATTATTAGCAACCTACGAGCAGTACTTC. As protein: CASSQGLLATYEQYF.

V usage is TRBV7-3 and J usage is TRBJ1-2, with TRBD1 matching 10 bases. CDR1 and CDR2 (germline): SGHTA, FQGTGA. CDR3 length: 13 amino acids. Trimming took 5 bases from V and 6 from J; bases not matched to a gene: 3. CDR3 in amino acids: CASSGDRGDGYTF. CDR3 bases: TGTGCCAGCAGCGGGGACAGGGGCGATGGCTACACCTTC.